This T cell receptor (beta chain) was recovered during a study of blood T cell repertoires in COVID-19. Study-wide background: The United States, Italy and Spain provided the acute and convalescent COVID-19 samples. The cDNA or gDNA used as material had been derived from T cells, B-cell-depleted T cells, or PBMCs.

Authors' processing steps: Estimates of nucleated cell counts were drawn from the amplification of reference gene primers. Clones were sequenced by immunoSEQ multiplex PCR, and TCRdb holds only the in-frame ones, with some missing. That table furnishes V, J and clone size, whereas the DNA furnished D and trimming. The repertoire holds over 30,000 clones, with 85% as singletons. The V gene's germline CDR1 is SGHRS and CDR2 YFSETQ. The CDR3 runs to 14 residues. Trimming took 2 bases from V and 4 from J, leaving 12 bases between them. V and J are TRBV5-1 and TRBJ1-2; D gene unclear. The receptor's source is a woman aged 55-69 years with active COVID-19. The source material was peripheral blood. The CDR3 here is CASSLEADLYGYTF. The DNA for the CDR3 is TGCGCCAGCAGCTTAGAGGCCGACCTCTATGGCTACACCTTC. The entire variable domain, with the rest obtained from reference TRBV5-1 and TRBJ1-2, is as follows: KAGVTQTPRYLIKTRGQQVTLSCSPISGHRSVSWYQQTPGQGLQFLFEYFSETQRNKGNFPGRFSGRQFSNSRSEMNVSTLELGDSALYLCASSLEADLYGYTFGSGTRLTVV.